The source of this TCR beta chain is a study of T-cell reconstitution after alpha-beta-depleted transplantation in children. The CDR3 has 13 amino acids. V was trimmed by 7 bases and J by 2 bases, leaving 11 bases between them. Germline CDR1 MNHNS, CDR2 SASEGT. This clonotype was seen many times. The TCRbeta library was prepared with unique molecular identifiers. TCRdb analysed the PCR reads with MiXCR anew, one entry per CDR3 protein. This table holds about 350,000 distinct CDR3 sequences, 13% found once. The chain uses TRBV6-1 and TRBJ2-5, with D maybe TRBD1 (5 bases). This TCR was sampled from a human donor who donated a stem cell graft to a child with Fanconi anemia. Sequencing was performed on PBMCs, taken from the stem cell graft. In DNA form, the CDR3 reads TGTGCCAGCACAATGACAGATCAAGAGACCCAGTACTTC. Encoded protein: CASTMTDQETQYF.